What follows are 19 T cell receptor beta chains derived from one specimen sequenced in a study of shared clonotypes between healthy human individuals. Repertoires were generated with immunoSEQ multiplex PCR, while TCRdb's copy carries only in-frame clones and drops some. Here the sample spans 2.3 million or so clones, approximately 95% being singletons. Material for sequencing was naive CD4+ T cells from PBMCs. The subset here: CD45RA+ positively selected. The receptors shown here come from a man between 18 and 35 years old in good health. Some clones in this sample may be carry-over from other donors' samples.

The chain recombines TRBV6-5 with TRBJ2-1, with 9 nucleotides matching TRBD1. Germline V gene data show CDR1 as MNHEY and CDR2 as SVGAGI. The CDR3 length is 15 residues. V shed 4 bases, J shed 7 bases, and the junction held 8 bases outside the gene matches. The DNA of the CDR3 is TGTGCCAGCAGTTCGTTGGGACAGGGTGCAAATGAGCAGTTCTTC. This encodes CASSSLGQGANEQFF.

The V and J genes are TRBV27 and TRBJ2-7, with a possible D match to TRBD2 (6 bases). CDR1 and CDR2 (germline): MNHEY, SMNVEV (reference sequence). The CDR3 has 13 amino acids. V lost 8 bases and J lost 3, with 14 bases in between. The CDR3 loop reads CASSNGRHYEQYF. The CDR3 nucleotides are TGTGCCAGCTCGAACGGGAGACACTACGAGCAGTACTTC.

V is TRBV7-3 and J is TRBJ2-3; 11 bases line up with TRBD2. V shed 5 bases, J shed 3 bases, and the junction held 4 bases outside the gene matches. CDR3 length: 15 residues. Germline CDR1 reads SGHTA; CDR2 reads FQGTGA. CDR3 sequence (DNA): TGTGCCAGCAGCCCGACTAGCGGGATTACAGATACGCAGTATTTT. Protein product: CASSPTSGITDTQYF.

As concerns this clone: The same CDR3 also results from other DNA sequences found in this sample. As DNA, the CDR3 is TGTGCCAGCAGCGCGGGGACAGCAAATGAAAAACTGTTTTTT. Protein product: CASSAGTANEKLFF. This chain uses TRBV9 with TRBJ1-4; 7 bases agree with TRBD1. CDR3 length: 14 residues. Germline V gene lookup returns CDR1 SGDLS and CDR2 YYNGEE. The junction had 4 bases not matched to a gene; V was cut back by 3 bases and J by 5 bases.

The chain employs TRBV5-5 and TRBJ1-3; the D is unclear. Trimming took off 4 bases at V and 0 bases at J, with 11 bases between the two ends. The CDR3 loop spans 15 amino acids. The germline CDR1 and CDR2 sequences are SGHKS and YYEKEE (reference sequence). The CDR3 nucleotides are TGTGCCAGCAGCGCGCAGGTCTTCTCTGGAAACACCATATATTTT. Translating it yields CASSAQVFSGNTIYF.

This rearrangement joins TRBV6-1 to TRBJ1-2; D is unclear. Germline V gives CDR1 MNHNS, CDR2 SASEGT. This CDR3 is built from 14 residues. Trimming stripped 1 base from V and 2 bases from J, with 8 bases between. The CDR3 region is CASSEVSPNYGYTF. The CDR3 nucleotides are TGTGCCAGCAGTGAAGTCAGTCCCAACTATGGCTACACCTTC.

V gene TRBV5-4 combines with J gene TRBJ2-7, with D possibly TRBD1 on 6 matching bases. Trimming stripped 1 base from V and 3 bases from J, with 17 bases between. The CDR3 totals 16 residues. Germline-derived CDR1 and CDR2 are SGHNT and YYREEE (reference sequence). The chain's CDR3 is CASSLIGQGPDYEQYF. The CDR3 DNA is TGTGCCAGCAGCTTGATAGGGCAGGGGCCCGACTACGAGCAGTACTTC.

The chain recombines TRBV18 with TRBJ2-5; 7 bases are shared with TRBD1. The trim removed 6 bases at V and 2 bases at J, leaving 9 bases unmatched. The CDR3 sequence is 15 residues long. In germline, CDR1 is KGHSH, CDR2 LQKENI. The CDR3 spells CASSGQQGRQETQYF. DNA for the CDR3: TGTGCCAGCTCGGGGCAACAGGGGAGACAAGAGACCCAGTACTTC.

This chain connects TRBV6-1 to TRBJ2-1; D ambiguous. This CDR3 has 15 residues. Trimming removed 3 bases at V and 1 base at J, with 10 bases between. The germline V gene encodes CDR1 MNHNS and CDR2 SASEGT. CDR3 sequence reads: CASSELVVSYNEQFF. CDR3 coding DNA: TGTGCCAGCAGTGAGCTTGTGGTATCCTACAATGAGCAGTTCTTC.

The genes are TRBV9 and TRBJ2-1, with unresolved D. CDR1 is SGDLS, CDR2 YYNGEE, per germline. V lost 4 bases to trimming and J lost 6 bases, with 11 bases between them. CDR3 size: 13 residues. The CDR3, as DNA: TGTGCCAGCAGCCCCACGATGCGCAATGAGCAGTTCTTC. Its translation: CASSPTMRNEQFF.

A few counts support this clone. The chain recombines TRBV2 with TRBJ1-1; D not resolved. Per germline, CDR1 SNHLY and CDR2 FYNNEI. Between the trimmed V and J ends, which lost 7 bases and 3 bases, there was a span of 6 bases. CDR3 length: 11 residues. As DNA, the CDR3 is TGTGCCAGCAATCCAGACACTGAAGCTTTCTTT. Translation: CASNPDTEAFF.

The chain employs TRBV23-1 and TRBJ2-7, with TRBD2 matching 7 bases. TRBV23-1 is treated as an ORF (open reading frame) with a function not yet certain. Trimming removed 2 bases from V and 3 bases from J; junction bases left unmatched: 13. The CDR3 length is 17 residues. CDR3 DNA sequence: TGCGCCAGCAGTCAACAAACCCCCGGGGAGGGCGACTACGAGCAGTACTTC. It is translated as CASSQQTPGEGDYEQYF.

This chain joins TRBV5-1 and TRBJ2-7; 9 nucleotides line up with TRBD2. CDR1 is SGHRS and CDR2 is YFSETQ in the germline V gene. V was pared by 5 bases and J by 4 bases, with 7 bases of the junction left unmatched. CDR3 length: 14 amino acids. CDR3 in DNA: TGCGCCAGCAGAGTGACTAGCGGCAAATACGAGCAGTACTTC. Its translation is CASRVTSGKYEQYF.

The rearrangement joins TRBV7-7 to TRBJ2-1, with no clear D. Germline CDR1 is SSHAT and CDR2 is FNYEAQ (reference sequence). There are 13 residues in the CDR3. V shed 2 bases and J shed 7 bases, with 9 bases lying between them. CDR3 sequence reads: CASSLIPKNEQFF. DNA of the CDR3: TGTGCCAGCAGCTTAATACCGAAAAATGAGCAGTTCTTC.

V and J are TRBV7-2 and TRBJ2-7; 7 bases agree with TRBD2. The CDR3 runs 14 residues. Trimming removed 2 bases from V and 4 bases from J; junction bases left unmatched: 5. Per germline, CDR1 SGHTA and CDR2 FQGNSA. For the CDR3, the DNA is TGTGCCAGCAGCTTACGGGGAGGGGTTTACGAGCAGTACTTC. Residues: CASSLRGGVYEQYF. Based on the CDR3 plus reference TRBV7-2 and TRBJ2-7, the full variable domain is GAGVSQSPSNKVTEKGKDVELRCDPISGHTALYWYRQSLGQGLEFLIYFQGNSAPDKSGLPSDRFSAERTGGSVSTLTIQRTQQEDSAVYLCASSLRGGVYEQYFGPGTRLTVT.

This chain joins TRBV4-1 and TRBJ1-2; D uncertain. Germline CDR1 and CDR2: MGHRA and YSYEKL. The CDR3 totals 15 residues. The V end lost 4 bases, the J end lost 13 bases, and 25 bases lay between the germline ends. The CDR3, as DNA: TGCGCCAGCAGCCCGAACCCCTTGTCGAGGGAACTAGGCACCTTC. This sequence encodes CASSPNPLSRELGTF.

The rearrangement joins TRBV5-5 to TRBJ2-6, with D perhaps TRBD2 (6 bases). Trimming took off 2 bases at V and 3 bases at J, with 12 bases between the two ends. The CDR3 totals 16 residues. From germline, CDR1 is SGHKS and CDR2 YYEKEE (reference sequence). The CDR3 nucleotides are TGTGCCAGCAGCTTTAGGAGGGAACGTGGGGCCAACGTCCTGACTTTC. Protein sequence: CASSFRRERGANVLTF. Drawing the rest from reference TRBV5-5 and TRBJ2-6, the complete variable domain is DAGVTQSPTHLIKTRGQQVTLRCSPISGHKSVSWYQQVLGQGPQFIFQYYEKEERGRGNFPDRFSARQFPNYSSELNVNALLLGDSALYLCASSFRRERGANVLTFGAGSRLTVL.

The chain recombines TRBV5-4 with TRBJ2-2; D unclear. Germline V CDR1 and CDR2: SGHNT, YYREEE (reference sequence). Trimming took 3 bases from V and 0 from J, leaving 6 bases between them. This CDR3 comprises 14 residues. The CDR3 nucleotides read TGTGCCAGCAGCTCTTCCTCGAACACCGGGGAGCTGTTTTTT. This gives the protein CASSSSSNTGELFF.

This clone appeared a single time. V gene TRBV7-9 combines with J gene TRBJ2-7; the D gene is possibly TRBD1 (5 bases). The V gene's germline CDR1 is SEHNR and CDR2 FQNEAQ (reference sequence). The CDR3 loop spans 12 amino acids. Trimming left V 5 bases short and J 3 bases short, with 8 bases between. CDR3 region: CASSLTDYEQYF. CDR3 nucleotide sequence: TGTGCCAGCAGCCTGACAGACTACGAGCAGTACTTC.